This TCR beta chain was observed in a study of T-cell reconstitution after alpha-beta-depleted transplantation in children. Overall study results and limits: It was newly produced T cells that mostly accounted for T-cell counts and diversity one year after transplant. Roughly two months post-transplant, alpha-beta T cells reportedly originated from several hundred graft clones that had expanded.

The library targeted TCRbeta and was prepared with unique molecular identifiers. TCRdb used MiXCR to reprocess the PCR reads, holding one entry per CDR3 protein. The table has around 490,000 distinct CDR3 sequences, about an eighth seen once. As concerns this clonotype: Its antigen remains unknown.

In germline, CDR1 is SGHDN, CDR2 FVKESK. V trimming: 0 bases; J trimming: 5 bases; junction bases outside the gene matches: 15. The CDR3 is 19 amino acids. The TCR was taken from a female patient aged 2-9 years who had a stem cell transplant for aplastic anemia, so the T cells may come from the graft donor. The sequences come from PBMCs, mostly from graft donor cells, collected 180 days after TCRalphabeta/CD19-depleted stem cell transplant. V is TRBV14 and J is TRBJ2-1; TRBD2 aligns across 8 bases. This CDR3 is CASSQDWPRSGSVHNEQFF. DNA of the CDR3: TGTGCCAGCAGCCAAGATTGGCCCCGGAGCGGGAGTGTCCACAATGAGCAGTTCTTC.